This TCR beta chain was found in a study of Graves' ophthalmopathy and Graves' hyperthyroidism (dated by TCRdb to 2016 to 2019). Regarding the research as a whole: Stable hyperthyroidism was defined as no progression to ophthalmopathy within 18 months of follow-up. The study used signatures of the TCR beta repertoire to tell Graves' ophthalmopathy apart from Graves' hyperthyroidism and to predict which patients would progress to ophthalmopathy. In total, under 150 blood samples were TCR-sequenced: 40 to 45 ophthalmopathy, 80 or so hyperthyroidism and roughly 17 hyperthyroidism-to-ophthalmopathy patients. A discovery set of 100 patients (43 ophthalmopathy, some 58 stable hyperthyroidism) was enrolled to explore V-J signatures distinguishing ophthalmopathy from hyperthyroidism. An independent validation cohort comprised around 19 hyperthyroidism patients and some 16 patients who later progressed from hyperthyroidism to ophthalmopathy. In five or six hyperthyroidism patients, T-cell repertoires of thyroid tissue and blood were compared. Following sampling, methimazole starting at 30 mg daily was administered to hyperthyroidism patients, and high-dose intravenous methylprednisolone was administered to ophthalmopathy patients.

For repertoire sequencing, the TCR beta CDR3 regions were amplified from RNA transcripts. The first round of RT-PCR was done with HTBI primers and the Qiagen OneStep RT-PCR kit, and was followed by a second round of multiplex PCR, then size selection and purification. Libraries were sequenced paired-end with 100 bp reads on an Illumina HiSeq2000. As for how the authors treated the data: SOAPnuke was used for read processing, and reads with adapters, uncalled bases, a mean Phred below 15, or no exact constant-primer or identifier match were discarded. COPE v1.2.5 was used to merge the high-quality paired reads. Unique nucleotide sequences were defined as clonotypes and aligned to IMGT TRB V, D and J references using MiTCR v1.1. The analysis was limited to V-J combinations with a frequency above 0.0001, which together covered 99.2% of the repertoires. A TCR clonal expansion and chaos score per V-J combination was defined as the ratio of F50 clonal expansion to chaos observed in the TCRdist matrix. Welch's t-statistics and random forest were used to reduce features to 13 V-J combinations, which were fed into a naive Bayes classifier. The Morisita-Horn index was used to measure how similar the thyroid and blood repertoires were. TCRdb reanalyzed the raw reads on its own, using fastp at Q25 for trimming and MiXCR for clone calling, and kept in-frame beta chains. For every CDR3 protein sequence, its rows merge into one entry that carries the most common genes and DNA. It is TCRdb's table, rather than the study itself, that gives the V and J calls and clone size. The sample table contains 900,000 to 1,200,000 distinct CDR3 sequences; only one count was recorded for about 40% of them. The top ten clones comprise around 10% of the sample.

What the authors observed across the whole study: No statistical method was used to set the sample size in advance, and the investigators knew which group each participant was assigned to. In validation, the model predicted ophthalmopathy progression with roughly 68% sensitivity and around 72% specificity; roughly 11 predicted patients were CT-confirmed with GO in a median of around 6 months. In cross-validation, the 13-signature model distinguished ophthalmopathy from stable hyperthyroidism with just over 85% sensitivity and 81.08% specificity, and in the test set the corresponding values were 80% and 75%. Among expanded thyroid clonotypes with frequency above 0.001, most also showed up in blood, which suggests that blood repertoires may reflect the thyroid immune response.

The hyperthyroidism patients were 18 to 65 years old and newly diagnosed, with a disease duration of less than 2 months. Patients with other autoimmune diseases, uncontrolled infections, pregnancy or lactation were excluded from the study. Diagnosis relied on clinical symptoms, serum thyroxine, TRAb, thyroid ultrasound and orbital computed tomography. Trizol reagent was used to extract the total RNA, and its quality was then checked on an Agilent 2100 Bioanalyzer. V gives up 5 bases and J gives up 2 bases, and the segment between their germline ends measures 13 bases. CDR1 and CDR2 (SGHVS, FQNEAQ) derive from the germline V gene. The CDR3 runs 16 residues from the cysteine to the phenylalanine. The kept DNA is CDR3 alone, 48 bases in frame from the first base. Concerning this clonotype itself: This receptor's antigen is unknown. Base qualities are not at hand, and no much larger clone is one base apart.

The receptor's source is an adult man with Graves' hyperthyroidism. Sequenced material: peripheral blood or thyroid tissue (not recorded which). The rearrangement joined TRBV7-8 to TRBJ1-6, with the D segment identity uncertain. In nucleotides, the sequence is TGTGCCAGCAGCCTTTCCACCGGGACCTATAATTCACCCCTCCACTTT. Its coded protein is CASSLSTGTYNSPLHF.